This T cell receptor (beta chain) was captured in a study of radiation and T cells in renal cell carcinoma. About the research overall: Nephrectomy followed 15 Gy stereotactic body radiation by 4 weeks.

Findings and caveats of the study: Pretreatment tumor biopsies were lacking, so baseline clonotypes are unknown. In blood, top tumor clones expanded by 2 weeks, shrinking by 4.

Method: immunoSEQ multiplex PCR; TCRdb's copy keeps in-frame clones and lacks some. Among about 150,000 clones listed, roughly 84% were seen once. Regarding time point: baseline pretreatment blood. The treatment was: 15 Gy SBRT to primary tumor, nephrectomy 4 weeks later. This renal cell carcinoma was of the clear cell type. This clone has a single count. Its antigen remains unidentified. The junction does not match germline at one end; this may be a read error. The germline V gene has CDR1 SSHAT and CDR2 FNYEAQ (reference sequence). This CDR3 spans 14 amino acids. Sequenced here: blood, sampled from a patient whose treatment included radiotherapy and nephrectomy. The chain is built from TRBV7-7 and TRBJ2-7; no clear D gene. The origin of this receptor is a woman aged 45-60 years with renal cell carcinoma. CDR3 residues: CASSLDAGTYEQYF. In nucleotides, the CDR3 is TGTGCTAGCAGCTTAGACGCAGGCACCTACGAGCAGTACTTC.